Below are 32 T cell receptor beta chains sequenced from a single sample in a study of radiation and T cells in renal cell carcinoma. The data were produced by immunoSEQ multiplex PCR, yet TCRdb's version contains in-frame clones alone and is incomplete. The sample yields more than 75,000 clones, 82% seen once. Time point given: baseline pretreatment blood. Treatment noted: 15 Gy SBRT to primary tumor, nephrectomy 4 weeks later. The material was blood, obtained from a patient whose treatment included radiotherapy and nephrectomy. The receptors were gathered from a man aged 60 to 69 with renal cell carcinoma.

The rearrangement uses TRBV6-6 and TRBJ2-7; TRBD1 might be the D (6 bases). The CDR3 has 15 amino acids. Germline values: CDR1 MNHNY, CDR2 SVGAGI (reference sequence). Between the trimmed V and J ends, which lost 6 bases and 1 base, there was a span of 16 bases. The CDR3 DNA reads TGTGCCAGCAGCAAAGCCCGGGACACTTCCTACGAGCAGTACTTC. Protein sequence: CASSKARDTSYEQYF.

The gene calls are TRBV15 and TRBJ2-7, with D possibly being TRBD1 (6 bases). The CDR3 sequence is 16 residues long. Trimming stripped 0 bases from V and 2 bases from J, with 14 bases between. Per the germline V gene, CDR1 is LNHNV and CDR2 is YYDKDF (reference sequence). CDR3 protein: CATSRDQDRITYEQYF. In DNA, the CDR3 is TGTGCCACCAGCAGAGACCAGGACAGAATAACCTACGAGCAGTACTTC.

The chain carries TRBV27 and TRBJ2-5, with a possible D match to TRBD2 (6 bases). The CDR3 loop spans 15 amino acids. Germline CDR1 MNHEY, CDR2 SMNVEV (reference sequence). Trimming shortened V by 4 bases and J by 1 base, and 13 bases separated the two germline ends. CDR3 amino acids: CASSSPAGTQETQYF. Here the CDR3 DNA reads TGTGCCAGCAGTTCGCCTGCGGGGACCCAAGAGACCCAGTACTTC.

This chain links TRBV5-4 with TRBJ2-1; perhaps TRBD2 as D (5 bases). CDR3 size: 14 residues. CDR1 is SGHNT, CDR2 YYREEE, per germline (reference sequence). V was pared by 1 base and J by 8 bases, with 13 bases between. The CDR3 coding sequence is TGTGCCAGCAGCTTGATAGCGTCGCGTGATGAGCAGTTCTTC. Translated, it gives CASSLIASRDEQFF.

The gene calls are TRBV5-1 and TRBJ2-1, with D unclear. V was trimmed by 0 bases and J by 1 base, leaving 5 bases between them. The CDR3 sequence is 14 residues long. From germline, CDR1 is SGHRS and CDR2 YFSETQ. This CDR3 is CASSLEGSYNEQFF. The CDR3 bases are TGCGCCAGCAGCTTGGAAGGGTCCTACAATGAGCAGTTCTTC.

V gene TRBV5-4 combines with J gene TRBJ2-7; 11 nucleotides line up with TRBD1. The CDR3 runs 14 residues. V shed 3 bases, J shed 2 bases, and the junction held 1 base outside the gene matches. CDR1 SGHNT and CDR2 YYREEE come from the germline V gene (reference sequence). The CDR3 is CASSSGQGAYEQYF. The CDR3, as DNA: TGTGCCAGCAGCTCGGGACAGGGGGCCTACGAGCAGTACTTC.

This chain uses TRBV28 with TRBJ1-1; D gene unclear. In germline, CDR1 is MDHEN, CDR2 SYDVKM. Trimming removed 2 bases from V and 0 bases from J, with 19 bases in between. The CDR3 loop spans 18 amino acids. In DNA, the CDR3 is TGTGCCAGCAGTTTAAACACATGGCAACCCATCATGAACACTGAAGCTTTCTTT. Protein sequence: CASSLNTWQPIMNTEAFF.

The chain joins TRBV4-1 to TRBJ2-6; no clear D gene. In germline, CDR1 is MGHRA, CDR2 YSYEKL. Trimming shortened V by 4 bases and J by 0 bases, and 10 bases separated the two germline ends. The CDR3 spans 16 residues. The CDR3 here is CASSLGRASGANVLTF. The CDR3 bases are TGCGCCAGCAGCCTTGGACGGGCCTCTGGGGCCAACGTCCTGACTTTC.

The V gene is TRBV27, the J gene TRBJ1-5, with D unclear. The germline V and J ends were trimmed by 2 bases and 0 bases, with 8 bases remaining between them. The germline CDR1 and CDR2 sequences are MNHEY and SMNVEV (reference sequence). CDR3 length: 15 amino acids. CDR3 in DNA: TGTGCCAGCAGTTTAATCAGCTATAGCAATCAGCCCCAGCATTTT. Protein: CASSLISYSNQPQHF.

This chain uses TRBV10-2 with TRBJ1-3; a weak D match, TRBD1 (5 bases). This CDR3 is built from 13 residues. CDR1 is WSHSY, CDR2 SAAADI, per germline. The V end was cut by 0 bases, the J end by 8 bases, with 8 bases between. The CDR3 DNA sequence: TGCGCCAGCAGTGAGTCGAGGGGTTACACCATATATTTT. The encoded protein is CASSESRGYTIYF.

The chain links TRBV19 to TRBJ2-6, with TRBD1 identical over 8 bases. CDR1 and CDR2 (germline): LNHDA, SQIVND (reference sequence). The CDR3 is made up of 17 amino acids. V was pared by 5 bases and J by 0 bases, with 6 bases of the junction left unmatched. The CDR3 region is CASSRDRGGSGANVLTF. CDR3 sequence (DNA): TGTGCCAGTAGTCGTGACAGGGGTGGCTCTGGGGCCAACGTCCTGACTTTC.

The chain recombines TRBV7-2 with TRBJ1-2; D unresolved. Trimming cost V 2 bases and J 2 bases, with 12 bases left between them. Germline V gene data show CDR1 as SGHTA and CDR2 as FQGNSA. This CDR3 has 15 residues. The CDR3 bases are TGTGCCAGCAGCTTAATTCAGTGGGCCAACTATGGCTACACCTTC. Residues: CASSLIQWANYGYTF.

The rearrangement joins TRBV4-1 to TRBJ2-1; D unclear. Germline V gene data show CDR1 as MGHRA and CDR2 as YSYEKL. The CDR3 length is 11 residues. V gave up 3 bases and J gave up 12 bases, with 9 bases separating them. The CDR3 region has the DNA TGCGCCAGCAGCCACCTTGAAGGGCAGTTCTTC. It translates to CASSHLEGQFF.

The CDR3 DNA sequence: TGCAGTGCTAGTGCTCTAGCTGGGCAGTTCTTC. Translated, it gives CSASALAGQFF. The chain carries TRBV20-1 and TRBJ2-1, with a weak D call TRBD2 (5 bases). The CDR3 loop spans 11 amino acids. Germline loops: CDR1 DFQATT, CDR2 SNEGSKA (reference sequence). Trimming took 3 bases from V and 12 from J, leaving 12 bases between them.

CDR3 loop: CASSLTRMQETQYF. The CDR3 DNA is TGTGCCAGCTCACTTACTAGGATGCAAGAGACCCAGTACTTC. The V gene is TRBV18, the J gene TRBJ2-5, with TRBD2 as a possible D gene (5 bases). The CDR3 extends over 14 amino acids. V gave up 4 bases and J gave up 2 bases, with 11 bases separating them. CDR1 is KGHSH and CDR2 is LQKENI in the germline V gene.

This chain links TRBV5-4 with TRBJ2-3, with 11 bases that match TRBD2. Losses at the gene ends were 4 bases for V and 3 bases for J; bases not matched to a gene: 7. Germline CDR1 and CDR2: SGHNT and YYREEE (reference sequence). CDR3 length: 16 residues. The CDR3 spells CASSLAGTSGTDTQYF. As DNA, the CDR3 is TGTGCCAGCAGCCTGGCCGGGACTAGCGGAACAGATACGCAGTATTTT.

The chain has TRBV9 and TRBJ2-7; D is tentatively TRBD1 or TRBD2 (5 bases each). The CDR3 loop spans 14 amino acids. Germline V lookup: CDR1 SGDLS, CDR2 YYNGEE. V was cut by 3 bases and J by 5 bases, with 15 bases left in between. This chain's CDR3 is CASSASGASHEQYF. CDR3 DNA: TGTGCCAGCAGCGCATCCGGGGCTTCTCACGAGCAGTACTTC.

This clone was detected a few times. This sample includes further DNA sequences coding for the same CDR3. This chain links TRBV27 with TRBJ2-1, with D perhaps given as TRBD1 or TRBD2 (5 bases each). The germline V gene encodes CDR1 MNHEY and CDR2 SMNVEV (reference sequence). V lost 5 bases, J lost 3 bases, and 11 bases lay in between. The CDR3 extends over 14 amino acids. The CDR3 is CASSKGAGYNEQFF. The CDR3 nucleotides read TGTGCCAGCAGTAAAGGGGCGGGCTACAATGAGCAGTTCTTC.

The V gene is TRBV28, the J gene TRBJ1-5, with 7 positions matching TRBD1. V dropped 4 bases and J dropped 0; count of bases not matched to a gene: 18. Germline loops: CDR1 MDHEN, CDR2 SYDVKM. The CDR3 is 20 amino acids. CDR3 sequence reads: CASSSNRNTGVAYSNQPQHF. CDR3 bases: TGTGCCAGCAGTTCCAACCGCAACACAGGGGTGGCATATAGCAATCAGCCCCAGCATTTT.

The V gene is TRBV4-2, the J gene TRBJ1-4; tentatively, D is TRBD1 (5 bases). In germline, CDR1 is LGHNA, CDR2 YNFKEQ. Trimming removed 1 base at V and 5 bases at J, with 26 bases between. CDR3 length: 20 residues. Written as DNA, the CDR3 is TGTGCCAGCAGCCAAGGTCGCAGGGTACTAGGATTCTCGGAAAATGAAAAACTGTTTTTT. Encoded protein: CASSQGRRVLGFSENEKLFF.

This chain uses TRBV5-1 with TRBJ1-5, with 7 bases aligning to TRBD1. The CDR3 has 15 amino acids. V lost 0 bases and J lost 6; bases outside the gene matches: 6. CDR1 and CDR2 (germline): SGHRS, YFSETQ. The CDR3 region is CASSLGGGEGQPQHF. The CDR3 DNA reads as TGCGCCAGCAGCTTGGGAGGGGGCGAGGGTCAGCCCCAGCATTTT.

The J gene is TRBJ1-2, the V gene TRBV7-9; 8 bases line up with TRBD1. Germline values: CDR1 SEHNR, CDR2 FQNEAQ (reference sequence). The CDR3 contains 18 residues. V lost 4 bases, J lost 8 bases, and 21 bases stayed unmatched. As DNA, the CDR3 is TGTGCCAGCAGCTCCCTTTTTGCCTCAGGGGGCGTTTTCACCGGCTACACCTTC. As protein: CASSSLFASGGVFTGYTF.

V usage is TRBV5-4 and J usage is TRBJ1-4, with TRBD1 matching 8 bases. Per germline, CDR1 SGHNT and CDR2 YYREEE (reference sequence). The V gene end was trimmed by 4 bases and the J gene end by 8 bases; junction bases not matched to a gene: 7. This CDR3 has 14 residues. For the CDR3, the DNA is TGTGCCAGCAGCGCCAGGGGGCAGGCCGAAAAACTGTTTTTT. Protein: CASSARGQAEKLFF.

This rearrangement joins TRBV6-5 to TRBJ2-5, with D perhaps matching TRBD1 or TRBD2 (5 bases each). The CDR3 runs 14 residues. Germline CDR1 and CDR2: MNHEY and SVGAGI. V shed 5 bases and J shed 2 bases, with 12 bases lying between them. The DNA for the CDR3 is TGTGCCAGCAGTGCATCGTGGGGGCAAGAGACCCAGTACTTC. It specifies CASSASWGQETQYF.

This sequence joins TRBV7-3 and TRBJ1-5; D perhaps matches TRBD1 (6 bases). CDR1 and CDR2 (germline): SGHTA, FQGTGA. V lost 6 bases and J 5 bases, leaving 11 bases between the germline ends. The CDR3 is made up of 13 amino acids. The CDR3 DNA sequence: TGTGCCAGCAGTAAGGAGGGGGATCAGCCCCAGCATTTT. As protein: CASSKEGDQPQHF. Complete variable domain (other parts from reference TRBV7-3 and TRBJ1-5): GAGVSQTPSNKVTEKGKYVELRCDPISGHTALYWYRQSLGQGPEFLIYFQGTGAADDSGLPNDRFFAVRPEGSVSTLKIQRTERGDSAVYLCASSKEGDQPQHFGDGTRLSIL.

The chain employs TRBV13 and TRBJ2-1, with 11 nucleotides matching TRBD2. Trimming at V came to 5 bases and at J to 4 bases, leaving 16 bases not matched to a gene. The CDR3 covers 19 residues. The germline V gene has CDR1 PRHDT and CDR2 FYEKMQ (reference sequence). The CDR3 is CASSNCGLAGRCSYNEQFF. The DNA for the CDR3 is TGTGCCAGCAGCAACTGCGGACTAGCGGGTAGATGCAGTTACAATGAGCAGTTCTTC. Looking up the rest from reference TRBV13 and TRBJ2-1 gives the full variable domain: AAGVIQSPRHLIKEKRETATLKCYPIPRHDTVYWYQQGPGQDPQFLISFYEKMQSDKGSIPDRFSAQQFSDYHSELNMSSLELGDSALYFCASSNCGLAGRCSYNEQFFGPGTRLTVL.

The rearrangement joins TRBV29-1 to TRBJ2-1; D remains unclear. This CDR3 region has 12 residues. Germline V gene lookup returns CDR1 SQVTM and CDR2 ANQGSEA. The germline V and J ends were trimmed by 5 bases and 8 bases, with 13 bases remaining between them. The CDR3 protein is CSVILGGDEQFF. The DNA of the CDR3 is TGCAGCGTTATCCTAGGTGGCGATGAGCAGTTCTTC.

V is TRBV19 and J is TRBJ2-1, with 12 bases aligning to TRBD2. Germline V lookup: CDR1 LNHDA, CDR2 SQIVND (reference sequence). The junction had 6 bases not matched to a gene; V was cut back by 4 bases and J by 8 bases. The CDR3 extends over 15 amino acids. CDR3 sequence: CASSKTSGSIHEQFF. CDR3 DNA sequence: TGTGCCAGTAGTAAGACTAGCGGGAGTATCCATGAGCAGTTCTTC.

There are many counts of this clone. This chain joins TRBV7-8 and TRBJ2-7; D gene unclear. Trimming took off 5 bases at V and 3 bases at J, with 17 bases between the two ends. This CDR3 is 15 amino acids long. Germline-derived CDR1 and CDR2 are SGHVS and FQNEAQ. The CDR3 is CASSPVRVRLYEQYF. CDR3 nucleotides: TGTGCCAGCAGCCCTGTTCGAGTTAGACTCTACGAGCAGTACTTC.

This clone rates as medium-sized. The CDR3 coding sequence is TGTGCCAGCAGTTACACCGGACAGGGCACTTCGTACGAGCAGTACTTC. It encodes CASSYTGQGTSYEQYF. This chain links TRBV25-1 with TRBJ2-7; the match to TRBD1 covers 8 bases. V trimming: 5 bases; J trimming: 4 bases; junction bases outside the gene matches: 13. In germline, CDR1 is MGHDK, CDR2 SYGVNS. The CDR3 contains 16 residues.

CDR3 DNA sequence: TGCGCCAGCAGCTTGAGGACTAGCGGTGACTACGAGCAGTACTTC. It codes for CASSLRTSGDYEQYF. V usage is TRBV5-1 and J usage is TRBJ2-7, with 10 bases fitting TRBD2. The germline gives CDR1 SGHRS, CDR2 YFSETQ. V trimming: 1 base; J trimming: 3 bases; junction bases outside the gene matches: 4. The CDR3 is made up of 15 amino acids.

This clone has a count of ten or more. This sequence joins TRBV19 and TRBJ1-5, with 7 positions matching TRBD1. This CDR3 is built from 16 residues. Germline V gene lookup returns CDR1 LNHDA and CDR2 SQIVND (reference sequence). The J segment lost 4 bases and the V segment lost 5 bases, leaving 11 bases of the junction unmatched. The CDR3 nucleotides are TGTGCCAGTAGTCTCAGACAGGGAACGGGTAATCAGCCCCAGCATTTT. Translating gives CASSLRQGTGNQPQHF.